This entry lists 7 T cell receptor beta chains sequenced from one sample in a study of blood T cell repertoires in COVID-19. Measured with immunoSEQ multiplex PCR; TCRdb has only the in-frame clones, and not every one. The repertoire has under 250,000 clones, approximately 92% of them found once; the top ten carry roughly 3.7%. Sequencing input: PBMCs or T cells enriched from blood (not recorded which). The origin of the receptors is a woman under 30 in a cohort exposed to, infected with or recovered from COVID-19 (not recorded which).

The rearrangement links TRBV5-1 to TRBJ2-7; the D is unclear. V was trimmed by 3 bases and J by 5 bases, leaving 12 bases between them. Germline lookup yields CDR1 SGHRS and CDR2 YFSETQ. This CDR3 contains 13 residues. CDR3 bases: TGCGCCAGCAGCTATCAGCGCTGGGACGAGCAGTACTTC. This translates into CASSYQRWDEQYF.

V gene TRBV3-1 (or the pseudogene TRBV3-2) combines with J gene TRBJ1-6; 7 nucleotides align to TRBD1. Germline assignment: CDR1 LGHDT and CDR2 YNNKEL (reference sequence). This CDR3 has 16 amino acids. V shed 4 bases, J shed 5 bases, and the junction held 8 bases outside the gene matches. For the CDR3, the DNA is TGTGCCAGCAGCCTCGGGACAGCGCCTAATAATTCACCCCTCCACTTT. It specifies CASSLGTAPNNSPLHF.

The V call is TRBV10-2, the J call TRBJ2-5, with TRBD2 identical over 9 bases. V was pared by 4 bases and J by 1 base, with 4 bases of the junction left unmatched. The CDR3 is 15 residues long. Per germline, CDR1 WSHSY and CDR2 SAAADI. The CDR3 DNA follows: TGCGCCAGCAGTGCTCAGCGGGGGGTCCAAGAGACCCAGTACTTC. This encodes CASSAQRGVQETQYF.

The rearrangement joins TRBV28 to TRBJ1-2; D gene unclear. Trimming took off 6 bases at V and 8 bases at J, with 13 bases between the two ends. Germline CDR1 MDHEN, CDR2 SYDVKM. The CDR3 runs to 12 residues. CDR3 protein: CASSLGVEGYTF. DNA for the CDR3: TGTGCCAGCAGCCTCGGCGTGGAGGGCTACACCTTC.

Regarding this clone: The identical CDR3 is also encoded by other nucleotide sequences in the sample. This chain uses TRBV3-1 (or the pseudogene TRBV3-2) with TRBJ1-3; no firm D call. The CDR3 contains 11 residues. In germline, CDR1 is LGHDT, CDR2 YNNKEL (reference sequence). V was cut by 4 bases and J by 5 bases, with 3 bases left in between. The CDR3 DNA sequence: TGTGCCAGCAGCCTAAGAAACACCATATATTTT. Its translation is CASSLRNTIYF.

In this sample, this clone turned up once. The rearrangement links TRBV19 to TRBJ2-2, with D possibly matching TRBD1 (6 bases). The CDR3 loop spans 14 amino acids. Trimming pared 0 bases from V and 5 bases from J, leaving 7 bases between. Looked up from germline, CDR1 is LNHDA and CDR2 is SQIVND (reference sequence). The CDR3 DNA is TGTGCCAGTAGTATAGAACAGGGAACCGGGGAGCTGTTTTTT. Protein sequence: CASSIEQGTGELFF.

The chain recombines TRBV10-3 with TRBJ1-1, with D unresolved. Germline CDR1 is ENHRY and CDR2 is SYGVKD. The germline V and J ends were trimmed by 0 bases and 2 bases, with 10 bases remaining between them. The CDR3 is 15 residues long. CDR3 DNA: TGTGCCATCAGTGAGTCGATGAGAGGTAACACTGAAGCTTTCTTT. It codes for CAISESMRGNTEAFF.